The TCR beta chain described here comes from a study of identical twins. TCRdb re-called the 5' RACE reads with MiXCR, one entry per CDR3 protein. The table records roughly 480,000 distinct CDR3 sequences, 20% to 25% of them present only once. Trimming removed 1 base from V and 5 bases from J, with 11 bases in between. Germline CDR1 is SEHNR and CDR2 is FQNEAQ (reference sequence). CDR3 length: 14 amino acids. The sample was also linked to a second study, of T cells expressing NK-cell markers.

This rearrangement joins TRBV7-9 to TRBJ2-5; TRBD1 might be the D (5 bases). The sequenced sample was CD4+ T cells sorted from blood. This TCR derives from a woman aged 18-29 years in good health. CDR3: CASSLDRYSETQYF. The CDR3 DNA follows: TGTGCCAGCAGCTTAGACAGGTATTCGGAGACCCAGTACTTC. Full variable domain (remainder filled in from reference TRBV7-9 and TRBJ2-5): DTGVSQNPRHKITKRGQNVTFRCDPISEHNRLYWYRQTLGQGPEFLTYFQNEAQLEKSRLLSDRFSAERPKGSFSTLEIQRTEQGDSAMYLCASSLDRYSETQYFGPGTRLLVL.